This T cell receptor beta chain comes out of a study of blood T cell repertoires in COVID-19. In the study overall: The United States, Italy and Spain were the sources of the acute and convalescent COVID-19 samples.

Sequencing was performed with immunoSEQ multiplex PCR; in TCRdb, only in-frame clones are kept and a portion is missing. This table has tens of thousands of clones, roughly 80% appearing once. The CDR3 is 15 residues long. Germline CDR1 and CDR2: KGHDR and SFDVKD. The V gene end was trimmed by 3 bases and the J gene end by 5 bases; junction bases not matched to a gene: 7. The receptor's source is a man aged 50 or older with acute or convalescent COVID-19. Sequenced material: peripheral blood. The chain recombines TRBV24-1 with TRBJ2-5, with TRBD1 matching over 8 bases. CDR3 bases: TGTGCCACCAGTGATCGGCAGGGGGCTGGGGAGACCCAGTACTTC. It translates to CATSDRQGAGETQYF.